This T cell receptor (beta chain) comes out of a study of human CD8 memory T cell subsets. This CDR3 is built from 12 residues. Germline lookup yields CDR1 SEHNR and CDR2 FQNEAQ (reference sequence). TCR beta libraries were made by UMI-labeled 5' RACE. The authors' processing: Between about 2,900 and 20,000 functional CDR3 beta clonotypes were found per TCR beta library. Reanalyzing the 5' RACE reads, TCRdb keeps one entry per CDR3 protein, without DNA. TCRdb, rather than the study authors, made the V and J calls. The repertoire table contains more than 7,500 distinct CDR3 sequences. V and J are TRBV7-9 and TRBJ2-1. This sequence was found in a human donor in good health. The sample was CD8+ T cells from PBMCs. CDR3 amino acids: CASSPDYREQFF.